This is a list of T cell receptor beta chains from one sample in a study of T cell changes during pregnancy in multiple sclerosis. Libraries were prepared by immunoSEQ multiplex PCR; TCRdb keeps only in-frame clonotypes and omits some of them. The sample gives 80,000 to 130,000 clones, 94% of which show up once; approximately 0.97% is in the top ten. Source: peripheral blood, taken before pregnancy. The receptors were gathered from a female donor with multiple sclerosis, enrolled in a pregnancy study. Both conserved end residues are part of each CDR3. The D gene is left open where the match is weak. Expanded clones get a size class; other rows say once, few or many, or leave the size out.

v_call,j_call,d_call,clone_size,cdr3_aa,cdr3_nt
TRBV29-1,TRBJ2-1,TRBD2,-,CSVGTSGRTSYNEQFF,TGCAGCGTTGGGACTAGCGGGAGGACATCCTACAATGAGCAGTTCTTC
TRBV29-1,TRBJ2-1,TRBD1,-,CSVESGTGYDEQFF,TGCAGCGTTGAGTCCGGGACAGGGTACGATGAGCAGTTCTTC
TRBV29-1,TRBJ1-3,-,-,CSARINRRHSGNTIYF,TGCAGCGCTCGCATTAACAGGAGACACTCTGGAAACACCATATATTTT
TRBV2,TRBJ2-7,TRBD2,-,CASRGTSGGPYEQYF,TGTGCCAGCAGAGGGACTAGCGGGGGCCCCTACGAGCAGTACTTC
TRBV7-2,TRBJ1-5,TRBD1,-,CASSATGTGGDQPQHF,TGTGCCAGCAGCGCGACAGGGACCGGGGGGGATCAGCCCCAGCATTTT
TRBV7-9,TRBJ1-2,TRBD1,-,CALWAGGNYGYTF,TGTGCCCTTTGGGCAGGGGGCAACTATGGCTACACCTTC
TRBV30,TRBJ2-7,TRBD2,-,CAWSIPWVAGDGNEQYF,TGTGCCTGGAGTATCCCTTGGGTAGCGGGAGATGGCAACGAGCAGTACTTC
TRBV18,TRBJ2-1,TRBD2,-,CASSPGLARAFGNEQFF,TGTGCCAGCTCACCCGGACTAGCTCGGGCCTTTGGTAATGAGCAGTTCTTC
TRBV6-1,TRBJ2-1,TRBD2,-,CASSAAGGNDEQFF,TGTGCCAGCAGTGCTGCGGGAGGGAATGATGAGCAGTTCTTC
TRBV7-9,TRBJ2-2,-,-,CASSLLGENGELFF,TGTGCCAGCAGCTTACTGGGCGAAAACGGGGAGCTGTTTTTT
TRBV14,TRBJ1-1,TRBD1,-,CASSQAGGLNTEAFF,TGTGCCAGCAGCCAGGCAGGGGGCCTCAACACTGAAGCTTTCTTT
TRBV5-4,TRBJ2-7,TRBD1,-,CASSAGQGALYEQYF,TGTGCCAGCAGCGCCGGACAGGGCGCGCTCTACGAGCAGTACTTC
TRBV5-6,TRBJ2-7,-,-,CASSLVGGYEQYF,TGTGCCAGCAGCTTGGTAGGAGGCTACGAGCAGTACTTC
TRBV27,TRBJ2-1,-,-,CASSVLQASYNEQFF,TGTGCCAGCAGTGTGCTGCAGGCCTCCTACAATGAGCAGTTCTTC
TRBV9,TRBJ2-7,TRBD2,-,CASSVETSGSVEQYF,TGTGCCAGCAGCGTAGAGACTAGCGGGAGCGTCGAGCAGTACTTC
TRBV6-5,TRBJ2-2,TRBD1,-,CASSSGQGLAGELFF,TGTGCCAGCAGTTCCGGACAGGGGTTAGCCGGGGAGCTGTTTTTT
TRBV15,TRBJ1-5,TRBD1,-,CATSTGQGGGNQPQHF,TGTGCCACCAGCACCGGACAGGGTGGGGGTAATCAGCCCCAGCATTTT
TRBV7-3,TRBJ2-1,-,-,CASSLSGYEQFF,TGTGCCAGCAGCTTATCAGGATATGAGCAGTTCTTC
TRBV2,TRBJ1-2,-,-,CASSAGAYGYTF,TGTGCCAGCAGTGCAGGGGCCTATGGCTACACCTTC
TRBV7-2,TRBJ2-7,TRBD1,-,CASSPGTGGRREQYF,TGTGCCAGCAGCCCGGGGACAGGGGGCAGGCGGGAGCAGTACTTC
TRBV5-1,TRBJ1-2,TRBD1,once,CASSSEGAGGYTF,TGCGCCAGCAGCTCGGAGGGGGCGGGTGGCTACACCTTC
TRBV5-6,TRBJ2-2,-,-,CASSLVESNTGELFF,TGTGCCAGCAGCTTGGTTGAGTCGAACACCGGGGAGCTGTTTTTT
TRBV15,TRBJ2-3,TRBD1,-,CATSRGTGGTDTQYF,TGTGCCACCAGCAGAGGGACAGGGGGAACAGATACGCAGTATTTT
TRBV9,TRBJ2-7,-,-,CASAEGRTYEQYF,TGTGCCAGCGCAGAAGGGAGAACCTACGAGCAGTACTTC
TRBV7-9,TRBJ1-2,TRBD1,-,CASSSVLGQLLYGYTF,TGTGCCAGCAGCTCCGTTCTGGGACAGCTACTCTATGGCTACACCTTC
TRBV6-5,TRBJ2-1,-,-,CASSYEGHYNEQFF,TGTGCCAGCAGTTACGAGGGACACTACAATGAGCAGTTCTTC
TRBV14,TRBJ2-3,TRBD2,-,CASSRASGSTDTQYF,TGTGCCAGCAGCCGTGCTAGCGGTAGCACAGATACGCAGTATTTT
TRBV25-1,TRBJ1-4,-,-,CASSEYKGRTNEKLFF,TGTGCCAGCAGTGAATATAAAGGGAGAACAAATGAAAAACTGTTTTTT
TRBV27,TRBJ2-7,-,-,CASSPVANYEQYF,TGTGCCAGCAGTCCAGTAGCGAACTACGAGCAGTACTTC
TRBV5-1,TRBJ2-1,-,-,CASSPGLDEQFF,TGCGCCAGCAGCCCCGGGTTGGATGAGCAGTTCTTC
TRBV6-6,TRBJ2-1,TRBD2,-,CASSLSGSYNEQFF,TGTGCCAGCAGTCTTAGCGGGAGCTACAATGAGCAGTTCTTC
TRBV5-1,TRBJ1-1,TRBD1,-,CASSQTGGGTEAFF,TGCGCCAGCAGCCAGACAGGGGGCGGCACTGAAGCTTTCTTT
TRBV19,TRBJ2-4,-,-,CASSIGARAKNIQYF,TGTGCCAGTAGTATAGGGGCGCGTGCCAAAAACATTCAGTACTTC
TRBV29-1,TRBJ2-7,TRBD1,once,CSAETGQGKRTYEQYF,TGCAGCGCCGAGACGGGACAGGGAAAAAGAACCTACGAGCAGTACTTC
TRBV29-1,TRBJ2-2,-,-,CSARTGRDTGELFF,TGCAGCGCTCGGACAGGGAGGGATACCGGGGAGCTGTTTTTT
TRBV10-3,TRBJ1-2,TRBD1,-,CAISESTGEQDGYTF,TGTGCCATCAGTGAGTCGACAGGGGAGCAGGATGGCTACACCTTC
TRBV5-4,TRBJ1-5,-,-,CASSLGPGVANQPQHF,TGTGCCAGCAGCTTAGGTCCAGGGGTGGCCAATCAGCCCCAGCATTTT
TRBV7-9,TRBJ1-5,TRBD1,-,CASSPGTGGIGNQPQHF,TGTGCCAGCAGCCCCGGGACAGGGGGTATAGGGAATCAGCCCCAGCATTTT
TRBV30,TRBJ1-2,-,few,CACPTRGNYGYTF,TGTGCCTGCCCCACCAGAGGGAACTATGGCTACACCTTC
TRBV4-1,TRBJ1-5,TRBD1,-,CASSQVGGTGMSNQPQHF,TGCGCCAGCAGCCAAGTGGGGGGGACAGGGATGAGCAATCAGCCCCAGCATTTT